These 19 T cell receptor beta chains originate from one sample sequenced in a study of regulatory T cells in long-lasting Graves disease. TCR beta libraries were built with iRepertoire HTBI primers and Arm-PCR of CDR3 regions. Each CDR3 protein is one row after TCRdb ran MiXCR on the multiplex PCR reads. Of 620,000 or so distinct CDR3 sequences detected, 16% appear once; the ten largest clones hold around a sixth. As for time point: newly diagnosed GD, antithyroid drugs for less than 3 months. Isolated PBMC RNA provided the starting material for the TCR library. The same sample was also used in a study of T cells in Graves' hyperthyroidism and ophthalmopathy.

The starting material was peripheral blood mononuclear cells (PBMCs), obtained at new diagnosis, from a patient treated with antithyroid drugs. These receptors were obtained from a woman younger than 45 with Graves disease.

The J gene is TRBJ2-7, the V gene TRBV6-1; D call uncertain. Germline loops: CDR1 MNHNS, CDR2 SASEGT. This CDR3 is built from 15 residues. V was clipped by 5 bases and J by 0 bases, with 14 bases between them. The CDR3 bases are TGTGCCAGCAGTAGGGCCCCTTCGAGCTCCTACGAGCAGTACTTC. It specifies CASSRAPSSSYEQYF.

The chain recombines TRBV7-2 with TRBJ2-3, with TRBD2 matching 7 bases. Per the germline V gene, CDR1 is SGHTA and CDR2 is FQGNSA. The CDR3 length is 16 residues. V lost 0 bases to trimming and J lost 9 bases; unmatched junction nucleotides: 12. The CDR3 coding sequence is TGTGCCAGCAGCTTAGCGGGAGGGCGAGCAGGGAGAACGCAGTATTTT. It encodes CASSLAGGRAGRTQYF.

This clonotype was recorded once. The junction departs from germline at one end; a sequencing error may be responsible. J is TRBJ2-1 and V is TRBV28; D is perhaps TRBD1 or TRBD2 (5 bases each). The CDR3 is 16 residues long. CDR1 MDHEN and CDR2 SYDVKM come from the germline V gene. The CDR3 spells CASGAVTGRSLDEQSF. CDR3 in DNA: TGTGCCAGCGGAGCCGTAACGGGGCGCAGTTTGGACGAGCAGTCCTTC.

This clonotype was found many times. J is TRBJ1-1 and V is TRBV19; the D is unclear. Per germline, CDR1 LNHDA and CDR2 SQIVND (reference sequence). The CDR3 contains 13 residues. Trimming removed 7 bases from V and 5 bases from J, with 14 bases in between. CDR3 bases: TGTGCCAGTAAAACGGAGGTCGGGACTGAAGCTTTCTTT. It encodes CASKTEVGTEAFF.

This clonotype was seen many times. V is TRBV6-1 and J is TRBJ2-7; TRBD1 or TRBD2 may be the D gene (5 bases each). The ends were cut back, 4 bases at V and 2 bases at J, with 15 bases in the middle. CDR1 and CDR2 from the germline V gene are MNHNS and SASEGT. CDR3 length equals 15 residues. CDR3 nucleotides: TGTGCCAGCAGTGCCTCCGAGGGGTTAACCTACGAGCAGTACTTC. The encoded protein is CASSASEGLTYEQYF.

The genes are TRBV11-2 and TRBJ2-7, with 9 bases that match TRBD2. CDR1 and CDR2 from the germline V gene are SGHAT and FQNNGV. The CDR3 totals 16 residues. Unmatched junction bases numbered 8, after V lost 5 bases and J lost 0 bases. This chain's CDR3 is CASSARTSAYSYEQYF. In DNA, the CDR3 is TGTGCCAGCAGCGCCCGGACTAGCGCGTACTCCTACGAGCAGTACTTC. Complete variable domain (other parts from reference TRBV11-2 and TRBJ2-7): EAGVAQSPRYKIIEKRQSVAFWCNPISGHATLYWYQQILGQGPKLLIQFQNNGVVDDSQLPKDRFSAERLKGVDSTLKIQPAKLEDSAVYLCASSARTSAYSYEQYFGPGTRLTVT.

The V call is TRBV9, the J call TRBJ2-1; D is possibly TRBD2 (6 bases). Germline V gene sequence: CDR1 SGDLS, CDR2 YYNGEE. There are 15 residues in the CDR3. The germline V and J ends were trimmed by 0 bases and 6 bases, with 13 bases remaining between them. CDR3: CASSVDMREGNEQFF. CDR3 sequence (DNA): TGTGCCAGCAGCGTAGATATGCGGGAAGGCAATGAGCAGTTCTTC.

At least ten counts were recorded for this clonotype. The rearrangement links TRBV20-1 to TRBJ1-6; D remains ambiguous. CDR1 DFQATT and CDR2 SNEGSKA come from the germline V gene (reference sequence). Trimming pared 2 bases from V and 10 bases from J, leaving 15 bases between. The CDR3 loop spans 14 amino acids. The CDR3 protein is CSARRETQGSPLHF. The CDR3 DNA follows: TGCAGTGCTAGACGGGAGACTCAAGGCTCACCCCTCCACTTT.

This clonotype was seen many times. As DNA, the CDR3 is TGTGCTAGTGGTTTATACAGCGGCACTGAAGCTTTCTTT. Its translation is CASGLYSGTEAFF. The chain has TRBV12-5 and TRBJ1-1; no definite D call. The CDR3 spans 13 residues. Trimming took 3 bases from V and 4 from J, leaving 9 bases between them. Germline V gene lookup returns CDR1 LGHNT and CDR2 FRNRAP.

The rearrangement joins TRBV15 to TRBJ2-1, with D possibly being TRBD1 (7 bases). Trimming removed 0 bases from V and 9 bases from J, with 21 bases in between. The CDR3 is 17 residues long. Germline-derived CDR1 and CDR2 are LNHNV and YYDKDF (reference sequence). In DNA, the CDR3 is TGTGCCACCAGCAGAGATCGGAGGGGGCCCGGGGATGGTGAGCAGTTCTTC. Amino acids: CATSRDRRGPGDGEQFF. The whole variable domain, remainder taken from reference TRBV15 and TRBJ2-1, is DAMVIQNPRYQVTQFGKPVTLSCSQTLNHNVMYWYQQKSSQAPKLLFHYYDKDFNNEADTPDNFQSRRPNTSFCFLDIRSPGLGDTAMYLCATSRDRRGPGDGEQFFGPGTRLTVL.

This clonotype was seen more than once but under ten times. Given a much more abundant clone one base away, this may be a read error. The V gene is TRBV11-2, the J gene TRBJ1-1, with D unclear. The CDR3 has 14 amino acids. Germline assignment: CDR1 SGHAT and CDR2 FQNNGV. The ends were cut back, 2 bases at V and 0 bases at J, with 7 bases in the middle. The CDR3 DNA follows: TGTGCCAGCAGCTTAAAAGGGATGAACACTGAAGCTTTCTTT. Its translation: CASSLKGMNTEAFF. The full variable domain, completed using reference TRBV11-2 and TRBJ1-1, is EAGVAQSPRYKIIEKRQSVAFWCNPISGHATLYWYQQILGQGPKLLIQFQNNGVVDDSQLPKDRFSAERLKGVDSTLKIQPAKLEDSAVYLCASSLKGMNTEAFFGQGTRLTVV.

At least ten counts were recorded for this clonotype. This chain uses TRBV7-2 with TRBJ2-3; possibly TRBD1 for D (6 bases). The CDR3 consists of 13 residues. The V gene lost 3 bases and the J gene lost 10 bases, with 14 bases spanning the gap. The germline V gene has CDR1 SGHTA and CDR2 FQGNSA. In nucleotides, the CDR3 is TGTGCCAGCAGCTTTGACAGGTCCGGTTCGCAGTATTTT. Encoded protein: CASSFDRSGSQYF. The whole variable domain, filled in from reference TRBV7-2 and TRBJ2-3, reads GAGVSQSPSNKVTEKGKDVELRCDPISGHTALYWYRQSLGQGLEFLIYFQGNSAPDKSGLPSDRFSAERTGGSVSTLTIQRTQQEDSAVYLCASSFDRSGSQYFGPGTRLTVL.

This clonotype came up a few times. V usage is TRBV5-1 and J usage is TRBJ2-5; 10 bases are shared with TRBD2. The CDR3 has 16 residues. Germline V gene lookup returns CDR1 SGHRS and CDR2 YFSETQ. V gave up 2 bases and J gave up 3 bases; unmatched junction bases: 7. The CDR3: CASSLTDSGRKETQYF. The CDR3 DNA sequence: TGCGCCAGCAGCTTAACTGATAGCGGGAGGAAAGAGACCCAGTACTTC.

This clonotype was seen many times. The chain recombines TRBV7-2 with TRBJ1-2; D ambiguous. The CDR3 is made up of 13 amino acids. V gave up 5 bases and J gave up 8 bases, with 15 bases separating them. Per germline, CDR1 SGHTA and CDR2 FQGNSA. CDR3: CASSPAPKGGYTF. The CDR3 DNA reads TGTGCCAGCAGCCCCGCCCCTAAAGGAGGCTACACCTTC.

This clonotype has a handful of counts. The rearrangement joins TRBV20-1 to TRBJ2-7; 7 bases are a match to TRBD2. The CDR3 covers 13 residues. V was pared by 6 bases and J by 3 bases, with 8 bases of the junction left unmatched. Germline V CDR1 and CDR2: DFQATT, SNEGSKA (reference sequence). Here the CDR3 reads CSAPASGSYEQYF. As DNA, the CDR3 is TGCAGTGCACCGGCTAGCGGAAGCTACGAGCAGTACTTC.

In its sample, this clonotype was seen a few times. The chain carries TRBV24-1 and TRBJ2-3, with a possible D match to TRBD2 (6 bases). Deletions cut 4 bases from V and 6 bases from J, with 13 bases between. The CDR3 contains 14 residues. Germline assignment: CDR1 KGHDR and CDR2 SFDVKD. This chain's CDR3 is CATSDWGLADTQYF. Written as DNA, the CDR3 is TGTGCCACCAGTGACTGGGGACTCGCGGATACGCAGTATTTT.

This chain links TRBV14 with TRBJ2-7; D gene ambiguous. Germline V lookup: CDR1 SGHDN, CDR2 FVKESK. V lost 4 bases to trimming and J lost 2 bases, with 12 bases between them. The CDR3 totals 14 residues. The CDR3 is CASSRHTGAYEQYF. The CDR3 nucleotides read TGTGCCAGCAGCCGCCATACTGGGGCCTACGAGCAGTACTTC.

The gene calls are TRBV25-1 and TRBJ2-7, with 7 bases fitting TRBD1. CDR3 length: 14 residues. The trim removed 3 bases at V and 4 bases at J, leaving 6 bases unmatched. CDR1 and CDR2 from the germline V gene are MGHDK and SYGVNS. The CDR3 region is CASSEGQTPYEQYF. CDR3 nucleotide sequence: TGTGCCAGCAGTGAGGGACAGACTCCGTACGAGCAGTACTTC.

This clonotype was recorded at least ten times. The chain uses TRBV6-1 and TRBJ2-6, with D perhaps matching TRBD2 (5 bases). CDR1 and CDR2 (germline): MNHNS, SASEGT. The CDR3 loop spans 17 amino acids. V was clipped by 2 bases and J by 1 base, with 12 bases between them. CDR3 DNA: TGTGCCAGCAGTGAAACCCCAACGGGGTCTGGGGCCAACGTCCTGACTTTC. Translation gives CASSETPTGSGANVLTF.